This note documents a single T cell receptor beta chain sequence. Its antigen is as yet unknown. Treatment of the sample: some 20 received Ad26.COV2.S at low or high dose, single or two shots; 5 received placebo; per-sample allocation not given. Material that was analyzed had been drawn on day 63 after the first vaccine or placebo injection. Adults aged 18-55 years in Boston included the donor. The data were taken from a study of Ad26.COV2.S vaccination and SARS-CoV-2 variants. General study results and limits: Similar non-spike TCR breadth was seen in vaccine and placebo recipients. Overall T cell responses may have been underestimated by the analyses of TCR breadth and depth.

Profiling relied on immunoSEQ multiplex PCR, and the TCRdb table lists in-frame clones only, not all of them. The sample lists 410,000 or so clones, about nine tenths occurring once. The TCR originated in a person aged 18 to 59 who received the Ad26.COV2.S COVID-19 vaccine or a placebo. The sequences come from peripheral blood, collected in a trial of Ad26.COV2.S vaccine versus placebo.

Here the CDR3 reads CASSPLLAGGYEQYF. CDR3 bases: TGCGCCAGCAGCCCGCTTTTAGCGGGGGGCTACGAGCAGTACTTC. The chain employs TRBV4-1 and TRBJ2-7; 10 bases are a match to TRBD2. CDR3 length equals 15 residues. With V trimmed by 4 bases and J by 3 bases, 6 bases remained unmatched. From germline, CDR1 is MGHRA and CDR2 YSYEKL.